This T cell receptor (beta chain) was documented in a study of long-term antiretroviral therapy in people with HIV. Study conclusions and caveats: Even long-term ART left TRB diversity below transplant donor controls, despite gains.

Run at survey level, the immunoSEQ assay was version v3.0. Clones were read by immunoSEQ multiplex PCR, and TCRdb kept only the in-frame ones, dropping some. In the table there are fewer than 55,000 clones, 90% to 95% of which are singletons. As to this clone: Its target is not known.

Treated in the United States were all of the participants with HIV. This CDR3 is 12 amino acids long. The V gene's germline CDR1 is SNHLY and CDR2 FYNNEI. Trimming stripped 5 bases from V and 10 bases from J, with 13 bases between. Sample: unsorted PBMCs, taken 3.7 years after starting antiretroviral therapy. This TCR was sampled from a woman between 50 and 59 years old with HIV. The chain has TRBV2 and TRBJ2-3, with D tentatively TRBD2 (5 bases). CDR3 sequence reads: CASSRTDDAQYF. Here the CDR3 DNA reads TGTGCCAGCAGTCGGACTGACGATGCGCAGTATTTT.